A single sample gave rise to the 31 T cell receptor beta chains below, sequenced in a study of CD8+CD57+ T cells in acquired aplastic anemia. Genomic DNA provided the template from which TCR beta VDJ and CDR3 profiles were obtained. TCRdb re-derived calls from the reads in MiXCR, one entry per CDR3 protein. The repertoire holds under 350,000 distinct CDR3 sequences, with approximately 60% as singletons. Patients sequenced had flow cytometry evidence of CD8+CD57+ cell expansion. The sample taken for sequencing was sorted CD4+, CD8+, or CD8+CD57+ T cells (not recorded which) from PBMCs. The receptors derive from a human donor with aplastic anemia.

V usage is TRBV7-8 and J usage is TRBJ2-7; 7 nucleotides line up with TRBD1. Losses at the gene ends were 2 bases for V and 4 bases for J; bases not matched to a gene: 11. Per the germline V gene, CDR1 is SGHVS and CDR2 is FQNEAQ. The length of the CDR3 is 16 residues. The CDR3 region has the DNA TGTGCCAGCAGCTTAACCCGACAGGGCCAAGGATACGAGCAGTACTTC. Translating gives CASSLTRQGQGYEQYF.

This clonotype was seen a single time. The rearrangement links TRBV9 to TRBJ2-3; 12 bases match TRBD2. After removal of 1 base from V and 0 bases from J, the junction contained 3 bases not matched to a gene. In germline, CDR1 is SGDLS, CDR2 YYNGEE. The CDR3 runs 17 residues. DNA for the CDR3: TGTGCCAGCAGCGTAAGACTAGCGGGGGCGAGCACAGATACGCAGTATTTT. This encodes CASSVRLAGASTDTQYF.

The CDR3 DNA reads as TGCGCCAGCAGCTGGGGGGTTGGGGGCTTAGACACTGAAGCTTTCTTT. This translates into CASSWGVGGLDTEAFF. The rearrangement joins TRBV5-1 to TRBJ1-1, with a tentative D call TRBD1 (6 bases). Germline loops: CDR1 SGHRS, CDR2 YFSETQ. The ends were cut back, 3 bases at V and 3 bases at J, with 18 bases in the middle. There are 16 residues in the CDR3.

CDR3 DNA: TGTGCCATCAGTGGCGGGGGGAAAGACTATGGCTACACCTTC. This translates into CAISGGGKDYGYTF. The rearrangement uses TRBV10-3 and TRBJ1-2, with D tentatively TRBD1 (5 bases). The CDR3 has 14 residues. The germline V gene encodes CDR1 ENHRY and CDR2 SYGVKD. V gave up 4 bases and J gave up 3 bases, with 12 bases separating them.

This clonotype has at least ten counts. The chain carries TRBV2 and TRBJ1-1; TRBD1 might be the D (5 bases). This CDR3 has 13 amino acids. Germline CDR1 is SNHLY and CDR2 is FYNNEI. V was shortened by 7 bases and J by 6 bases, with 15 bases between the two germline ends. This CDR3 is CASIGVRRAEAFF. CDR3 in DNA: TGTGCCAGCATAGGGGTGCGGCGTGCTGAAGCTTTCTTT.

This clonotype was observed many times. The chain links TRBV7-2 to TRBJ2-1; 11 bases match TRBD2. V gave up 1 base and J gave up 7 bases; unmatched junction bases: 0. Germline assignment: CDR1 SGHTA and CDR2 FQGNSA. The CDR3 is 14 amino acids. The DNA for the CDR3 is TGTGCCAGCAGCTTAGGACTAGCGGGGAATGAGCAGTTCTTC. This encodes CASSLGLAGNEQFF.

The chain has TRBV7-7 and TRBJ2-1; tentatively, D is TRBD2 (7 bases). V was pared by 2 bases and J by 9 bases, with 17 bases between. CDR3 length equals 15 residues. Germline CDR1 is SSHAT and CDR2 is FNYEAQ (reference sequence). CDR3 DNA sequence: TGTGCCAGCAGCTTAAGTTCAGGGAGGGGGGGTGAGCAGTTCTTC. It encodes CASSLSSGRGGEQFF.

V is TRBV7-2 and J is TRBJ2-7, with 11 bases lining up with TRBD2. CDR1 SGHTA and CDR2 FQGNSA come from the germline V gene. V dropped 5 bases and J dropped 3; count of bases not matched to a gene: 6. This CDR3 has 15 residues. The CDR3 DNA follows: TGTGCCAGCAGCCAAACTAGCGGGAGCATCTACGAGCAGTACTTC. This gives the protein CASSQTSGSIYEQYF.

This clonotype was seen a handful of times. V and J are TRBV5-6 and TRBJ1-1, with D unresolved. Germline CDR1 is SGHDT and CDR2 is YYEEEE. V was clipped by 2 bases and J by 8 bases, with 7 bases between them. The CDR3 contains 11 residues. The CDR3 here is CASSLGREAFF. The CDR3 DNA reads TGTGCCAGCAGCTTAGGGAGAGAAGCTTTCTTT. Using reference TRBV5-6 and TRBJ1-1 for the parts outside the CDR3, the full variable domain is DAGVTQSPTHLIKTRGQQVTLRCSPKSGHDTVSWYQQALGQGPQFIFQYYEEEERQRGNFPDRFSGHQFPNYSSELNVNALLLGDSALYLCASSLGREAFFGQGTRLTVV.

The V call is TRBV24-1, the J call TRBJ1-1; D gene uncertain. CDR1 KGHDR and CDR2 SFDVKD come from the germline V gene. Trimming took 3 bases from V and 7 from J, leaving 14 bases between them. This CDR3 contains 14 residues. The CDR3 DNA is TGTGCCACCAGTGATACCACGACACGCGGTGAAGCTTTCTTT. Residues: CATSDTTTRGEAFF.

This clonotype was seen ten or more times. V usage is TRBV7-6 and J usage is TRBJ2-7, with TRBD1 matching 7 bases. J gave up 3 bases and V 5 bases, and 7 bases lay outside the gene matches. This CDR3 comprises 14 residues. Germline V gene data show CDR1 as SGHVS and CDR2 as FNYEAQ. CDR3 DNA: TGTGCCAGCAGCCCACAACAGGGGAACTACGAGCAGTACTTC. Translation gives CASSPQQGNYEQYF. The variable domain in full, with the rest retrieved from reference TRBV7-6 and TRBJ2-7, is GAGVSQSPRYKVTKRGQDVALRCDPISGHVSLYWYRQALGQGPEFLTYFNYEAQQDKSGLPNDRFSAERPEGSISTLTIQRTEQRDSAMYRCASSPQQGNYEQYFGPGTRLTVT.

This chain's CDR3 is CASSEGQGEYSNQPQHF. The CDR3 DNA reads TGTGCCAGCAGCGAAGGACAGGGGGAGTATAGCAATCAGCCCCAGCATTTT. The chain couples TRBV7-2 to TRBJ1-5; TRBD1 matches 10 bases. The CDR3 totals 17 residues. CDR1 SGHTA and CDR2 FQGNSA come from the germline V gene. The V and J ends lost 5 bases and 0 bases, in that order; junction bases with no gene match: 7.

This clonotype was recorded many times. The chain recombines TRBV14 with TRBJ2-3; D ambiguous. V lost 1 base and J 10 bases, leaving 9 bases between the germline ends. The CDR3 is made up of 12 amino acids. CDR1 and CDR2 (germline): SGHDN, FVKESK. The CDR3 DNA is TGTGCCAGCAGCCAAGGGTTGCTCCCGCAGTATTTT. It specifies CASSQGLLPQYF.

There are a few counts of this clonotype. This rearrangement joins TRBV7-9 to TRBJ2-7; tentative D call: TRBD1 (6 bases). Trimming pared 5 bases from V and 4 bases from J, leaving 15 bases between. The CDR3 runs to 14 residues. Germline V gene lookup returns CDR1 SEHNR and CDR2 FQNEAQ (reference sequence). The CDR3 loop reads CASSRLGHPYEQYF. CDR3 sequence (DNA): TGTGCCAGCAGCCGCCTGGGACACCCATACGAGCAGTACTTC.

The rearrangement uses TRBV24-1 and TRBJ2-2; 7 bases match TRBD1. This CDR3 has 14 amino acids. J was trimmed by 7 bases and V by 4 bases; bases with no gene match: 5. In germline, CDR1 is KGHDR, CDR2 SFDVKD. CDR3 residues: CATSDGQDHGELFF. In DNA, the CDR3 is TGTGCCACCAGTGACGGACAGGATCACGGGGAGCTGTTTTTT.

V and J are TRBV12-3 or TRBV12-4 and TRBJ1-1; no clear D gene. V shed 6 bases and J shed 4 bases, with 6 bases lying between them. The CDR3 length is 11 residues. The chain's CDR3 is CASRTVTEAFF. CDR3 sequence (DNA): TGTGCCAGCAGGACCGTCACTGAAGCTTTCTTT.

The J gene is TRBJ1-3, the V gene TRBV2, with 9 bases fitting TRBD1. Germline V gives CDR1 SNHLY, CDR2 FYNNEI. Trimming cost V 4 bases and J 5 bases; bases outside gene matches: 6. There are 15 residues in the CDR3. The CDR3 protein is CASSVGTGSRNTIYF. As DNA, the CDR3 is TGTGCCAGCAGTGTCGGGACAGGGAGTAGAAACACCATATATTTT.

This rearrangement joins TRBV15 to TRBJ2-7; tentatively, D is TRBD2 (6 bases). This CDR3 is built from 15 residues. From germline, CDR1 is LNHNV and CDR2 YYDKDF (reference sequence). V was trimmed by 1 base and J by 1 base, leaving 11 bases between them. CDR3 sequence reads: CATSRGRLESYEQYF. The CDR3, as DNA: TGTGCCACCAGCAGAGGCCGACTAGAGTCCTACGAGCAGTACTTC. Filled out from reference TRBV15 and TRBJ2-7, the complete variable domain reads DAMVIQNPRYQVTQFGKPVTLSCSQTLNHNVMYWYQQKSSQAPKLLFHYYDKDFNNEADTPDNFQSRRPNTSFCFLDIRSPGLGDTAMYLCATSRGRLESYEQYFGPGTRLTVT.

The CDR3: CSASGANVLTF. CDR3 in DNA: TGCAGTGCTAGTGGGGCCAACGTCCTGACTTTC. The rearrangement links TRBV20-1 to TRBJ2-6, with D hard to call. Germline values: CDR1 DFQATT, CDR2 SNEGSKA (reference sequence). V lost 3 bases, J lost 3 bases, and 0 bases lay in between. The CDR3 runs 11 residues.

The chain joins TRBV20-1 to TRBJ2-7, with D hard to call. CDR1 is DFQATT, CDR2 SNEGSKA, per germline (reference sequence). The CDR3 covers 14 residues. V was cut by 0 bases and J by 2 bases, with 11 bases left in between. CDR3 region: CSARDIETTYEQYF. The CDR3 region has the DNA TGCAGTGCTAGAGATATCGAGACAACCTACGAGCAGTACTTC.

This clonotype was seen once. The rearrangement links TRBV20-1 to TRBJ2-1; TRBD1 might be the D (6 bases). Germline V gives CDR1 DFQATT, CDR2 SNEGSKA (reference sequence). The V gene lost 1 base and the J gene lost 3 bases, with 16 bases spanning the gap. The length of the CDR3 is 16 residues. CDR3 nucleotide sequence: TGCAGTGCTAGAGGATCCAGGGGTTGGGGCTACAATGAGCAGTTCTTC. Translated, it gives CSARGSRGWGYNEQFF.

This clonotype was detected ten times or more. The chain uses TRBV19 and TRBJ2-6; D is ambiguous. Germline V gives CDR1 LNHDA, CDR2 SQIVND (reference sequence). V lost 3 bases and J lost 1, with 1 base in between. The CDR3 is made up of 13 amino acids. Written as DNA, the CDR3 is TGTGCCAGTAGTATGTCTGGGGCCAACGTCCTGACTTTC. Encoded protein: CASSMSGANVLTF.

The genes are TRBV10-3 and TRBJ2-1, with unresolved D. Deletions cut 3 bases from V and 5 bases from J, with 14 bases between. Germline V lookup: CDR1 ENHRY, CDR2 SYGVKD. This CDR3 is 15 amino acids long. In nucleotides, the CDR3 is TGTGCCATCAGTGAAAGGGAAGACGGACACAATGAGCAGTTCTTC. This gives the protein CAISEREDGHNEQFF.

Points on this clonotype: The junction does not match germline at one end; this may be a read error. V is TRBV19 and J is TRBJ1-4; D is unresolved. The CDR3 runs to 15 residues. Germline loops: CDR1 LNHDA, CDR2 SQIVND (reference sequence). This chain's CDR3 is CASSPYGKENEELFF. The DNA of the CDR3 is TGTGCCAGTAGCCCTTACGGGAAGGAGAATGAAGAACTGTTTTTT. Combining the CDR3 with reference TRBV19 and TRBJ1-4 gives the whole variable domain DGGITQSPKYLFRKEGQNVTLSCEQNLNHDAMYWYRQDPGQGLRLIYYSQIVNDFQKGDIAEGYSVSREKKESFPLTVTSAQKNPTAFYLCASSPYGKENEELFFGSGTQLSVL.

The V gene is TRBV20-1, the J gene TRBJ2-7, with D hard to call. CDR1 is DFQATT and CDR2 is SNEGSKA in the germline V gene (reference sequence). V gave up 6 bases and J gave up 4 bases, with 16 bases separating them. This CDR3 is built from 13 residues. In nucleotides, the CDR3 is TGCAGTGCCCCCGACCGATCGCGGTACGAGCAGTACTTC. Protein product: CSAPDRSRYEQYF.

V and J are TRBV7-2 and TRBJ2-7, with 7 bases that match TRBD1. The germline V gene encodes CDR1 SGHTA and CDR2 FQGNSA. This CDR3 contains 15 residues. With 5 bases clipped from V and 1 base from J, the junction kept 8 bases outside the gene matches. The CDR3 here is CASSDAGGSSYEQYF. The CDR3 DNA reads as TGTGCCAGCAGCGACGCAGGGGGATCATCCTACGAGCAGTACTTC.

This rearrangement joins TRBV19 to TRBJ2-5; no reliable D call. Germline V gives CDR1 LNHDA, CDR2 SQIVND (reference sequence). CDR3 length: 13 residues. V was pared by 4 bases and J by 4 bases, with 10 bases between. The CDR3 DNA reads TGTGCCAGTAGTAATGGGGATCGAGAGACCCAGTACTTC. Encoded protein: CASSNGDRETQYF.

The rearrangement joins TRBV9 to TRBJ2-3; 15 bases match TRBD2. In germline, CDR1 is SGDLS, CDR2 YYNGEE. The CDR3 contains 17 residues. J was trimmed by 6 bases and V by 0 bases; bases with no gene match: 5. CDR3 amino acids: CASSVGTSGGAVDTQYF. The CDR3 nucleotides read TGTGCCAGCAGCGTAGGGACTAGCGGGGGGGCCGTGGATACGCAGTATTTT.

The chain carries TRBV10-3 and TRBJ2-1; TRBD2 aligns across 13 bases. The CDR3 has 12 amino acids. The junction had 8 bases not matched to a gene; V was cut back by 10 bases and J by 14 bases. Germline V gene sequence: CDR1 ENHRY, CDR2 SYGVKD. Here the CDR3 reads CATLLAGGPEFF. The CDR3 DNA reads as TGTGCCACCCTACTAGCGGGGGGGCCAGAGTTCTTC.

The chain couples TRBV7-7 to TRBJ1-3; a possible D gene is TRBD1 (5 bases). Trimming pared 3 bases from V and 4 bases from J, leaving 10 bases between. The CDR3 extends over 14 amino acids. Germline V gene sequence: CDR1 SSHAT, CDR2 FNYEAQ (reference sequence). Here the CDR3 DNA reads TGTGCCAGCAGCTTCCGGGGGTTAGGAAACACCATATATTTT. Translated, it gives CASSFRGLGNTIYF.

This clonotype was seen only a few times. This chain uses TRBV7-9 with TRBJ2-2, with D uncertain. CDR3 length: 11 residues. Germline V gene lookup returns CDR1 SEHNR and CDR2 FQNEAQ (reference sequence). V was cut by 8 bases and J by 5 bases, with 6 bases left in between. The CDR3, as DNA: TGTGCCAGCGGGCTTACCGGGGAGCTGTTTTTT. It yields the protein CASGLTGELFF.